These 2 T cell receptor beta chains originate from one sample sequenced in a study of blood T cell repertoires in COVID-19. The assay was immunoSEQ multiplex PCR, and TCRdb's table has in-frame clones only and misses some. This sample yields 60,000 or so clones, of which roughly 85% are seen a single time; roughly 18% belongs to the top ten. The sample comprised peripheral blood. Every receptor here comes from a human donor in a cohort sampled during active COVID-19.

The rearrangement links TRBV11-3 to TRBJ2-7, with 7 bases that match TRBD1. This CDR3 has 15 amino acids. The J segment lost 2 bases and the V segment lost 5 bases, leaving 9 bases of the junction unmatched. The V gene's germline CDR1 is SGHNT and CDR2 YENEEA. The CDR3 nucleotides read TGTGCCAGCAGCCTACGGACAGGATCTACCTACGAGCAGTACTTC. Residues: CASSLRTGSTYEQYF.

This clone was observed a handful of times. The rearrangement uses TRBV19 and TRBJ1-6; D unclear. The V end lost 6 bases, the J end lost 14 bases, and 20 bases lay between the germline ends. There are 14 residues in the CDR3. In germline, CDR1 is LNHDA, CDR2 SQIVND (reference sequence). CDR3 residues: CASSPLRIISALHF. The CDR3 DNA reads as TGTGCCAGTAGCCCGCTCCGTATAATTTCGGCCCTCCACTTT.